These 6 T cell receptor beta chains originate from one sample sequenced in a study of cytomegalovirus exposure and HLA in healthy donors. The assay was immunoSEQ multiplex PCR, and TCRdb's table has in-frame clones only and misses some. The repertoire holds fewer than 130,000 clones, with approximately 87% as singletons. The sample comprised PBMCs. The receptor source for this set is a woman aged 25-40 years in good health and CMV-seropositive.

The gene calls are TRBV30 and TRBJ2-1, with TRBD2 as a possible D gene (6 bases). Germline V lookup: CDR1 GTSNPN, CDR2 SVGIG (reference sequence). V was cut by 4 bases and J by 0 bases, with 7 bases left in between. The CDR3 is made up of 13 amino acids. The CDR3 nucleotides read TGTGCCTGGACAGCGGGCTCCTACAATGAGCAGTTCTTC. It translates to CAWTAGSYNEQFF. Looking up the rest from reference TRBV30 and TRBJ2-1 gives the full variable domain: SQTIHQWPATLVQPVGSPLSLECTVEGTSNPNLYWYRQAAGRGLQLLFYSVGIGQISSEVPQNLSASRPQDRQFILSSKKLLLSDSGFYLCAWTAGSYNEQFFGPGTRLTVL.

This rearrangement joins TRBV5-4 to TRBJ2-7; D is unresolved. The CDR3 sequence is 14 residues long. V lost 0 bases and J lost 3, with 10 bases in between. Germline V gene data show CDR1 as SGHNT and CDR2 as YYREEE (reference sequence). This CDR3 reads CASSLEQDFYEQYF. The CDR3 DNA is TGTGCCAGCAGCTTGGAGCAGGATTTCTACGAGCAGTACTTC.

This clone was seen more than once but under ten times. J is TRBJ2-1 and V is TRBV4-2; perhaps TRBD1 as D (6 bases). This CDR3 spans 15 amino acids. V lost 2 bases and J lost 5, with 13 bases in between. From germline, CDR1 is LGHNA and CDR2 YNFKEQ. Here the CDR3 reads CASSQRPGHNNEQFF. The CDR3 DNA sequence: TGTGCCAGCAGCCAAAGACCGGGACACAACAATGAGCAGTTCTTC.

The chain has TRBV19 and TRBJ1-5, with TRBD1 matching over 9 bases. This CDR3 has 21 residues. Germline values: CDR1 LNHDA, CDR2 SQIVND (reference sequence). J was trimmed by 0 bases and V by 7 bases; bases with no gene match: 22. The CDR3 coding sequence is TGTGCCAGTAAGGTTGGACCACCGGGACAGGGAAACACCTATAGCAATCAGCCCCAGCATTTT. It specifies CASKVGPPGQGNTYSNQPQHF.

The chain combines TRBV15 with TRBJ2-1; TRBD2 agrees at 8 bases. CDR1 is LNHNV and CDR2 is YYDKDF in the germline V gene (reference sequence). The CDR3 is 16 amino acids. V lost 7 bases, J lost 4 bases, and 12 bases stayed unmatched. DNA of the CDR3: TGTGCCACCACCCTTTTATTTAGCGGGACTTACAATGAGCAGTTCTTC. This gives the protein CATTLLFSGTYNEQFF.

The chain joins TRBV7-7 to TRBJ2-5; 8 nucleotides line up with TRBD2. V shed 7 bases and J 4 bases; nucleotides not matched to a gene: 11. CDR1 and CDR2 from the germline V gene are SSHAT and FNYEAQ (reference sequence). There are 15 residues in the CDR3. The CDR3, as DNA: TGTGCCAGCACCCCTACAGCGGGAGCTTTAGAGACCCAGTACTTC. Residues: CASTPTAGALETQYF.